These T cell receptor beta chains were read from a single sample in a study of cytomegalovirus exposure and HLA in healthy donors. Here immunoSEQ multiplex PCR was the method, and the copy in TCRdb shows in-frame clones only, minus some. The sample lists 95,000 to 150,000 clones; roughly 65% were seen once. The sequencing input was PBMCs. Receptor source: a man aged 40-49 years in good health and CMV-seropositive. The CDR3 runs from the conserved cysteine through the conserved F or W.

CDR3: CASSLRRGGEQFF; J: TRBJ2-1; length: 13; V: TRBV7-9
CDR3: CASSPWGSNYGYTF; J: TRBJ1-2; length: 14; V: TRBV5-8
CDR3: CASSLGGGLYF; J: TRBJ2-7; length: 11; V: TRBV5-8
CDR3: CASSRSTSGGLNEQFF; J: TRBJ2-1; length: 16; V: TRBV18
CDR3: CSVESGVTGELFF; J: TRBJ2-2; length: 13; V: TRBV29-1
CDR3: CASSSLAGGPEETQYF; J: TRBJ2-5; length: 16; V: TRBV11-1
CDR3: CASSQGGSSGWDEQFF; J: TRBJ2-1; length: 16; V: TRBV4-3
CDR3: CASRLAGGNTGELFF; J: TRBJ2-2; length: 15; V: TRBV6-1
CDR3: CSASGSVEQFF; J: TRBJ2-1; length: 11; V: TRBV20-1
CDR3: CASSRGGTVNEKLFF; J: TRBJ1-4; length: 15; V: TRBV5-1
CDR3: CASTGQANEKLFF; J: TRBJ1-4; length: 13; V: TRBV2
CDR3: CASSHGTGGHGYTF; J: TRBJ1-2; length: 14; V: TRBV11-2
CDR3: CASSPDISEAFF; J: TRBJ1-1; length: 12; V: TRBV5-1
CDR3: CASSALAGRAGEETQYF; J: TRBJ2-5; length: 17; V: TRBV25-1
CDR3: CASSLQGLAGERNEQFF; J: TRBJ2-1; length: 17; V: TRBV28
CDR3: CASSMPAGDEQFF; J: TRBJ2-1; length: 13; V: TRBV19
CDR3: CASRRGQGATGELFF; J: TRBJ2-2; length: 15; V: TRBV6-5
CDR3: CASRRTSGTTGELFF; J: TRBJ2-2; length: 15; V: TRBV11-1
CDR3: CLVGTSREQYF; J: TRBJ2-7; length: 11; V: TRBV20-1
CDR3: CASSLDRTYGYTF; J: TRBJ1-2; length: 13; V: TRBV7-8
CDR3: CASSLSGAQYF; J: TRBJ2-3; length: 11; V: TRBV5-4
CDR3: CASSYSWGQNYGYTF; J: TRBJ1-2; length: 15; V: TRBV6-5
CDR3: CASSLPLTGETLHF; J: TRBJ1-6; length: 14; V: TRBV28
CDR3: CATSRGQTNTGELFF; J: TRBJ2-2; length: 15; V: TRBV15
CDR3: CASSLYLRAGVPDTQYF; J: TRBJ2-3; length: 17; V: TRBV7-9
CDR3: CAWARLSSTDTQYF; J: TRBJ2-3; length: 14; V: TRBV30
CDR3: CASSFEAEAFF; J: TRBJ1-1; length: 11; V: TRBV28
CDR3: CASSFSNTGELFF; J: TRBJ2-2; length: 13; V: TRBV6-1
CDR3: CASSYRGSYEQYF; J: TRBJ2-7; length: 13; V: TRBV6-6
CDR3: CASSPPNRRGELFF; J: TRBJ2-2; length: 14; V: TRBV28
CDR3: CASSVRAGGPGETQYF; J: TRBJ2-5; length: 16; V: TRBV9
CDR3: CASSRDRAHEQYF; J: TRBJ2-7; length: 13; V: TRBV2
CDR3: CASNIGQQPQHF; J: TRBJ1-5; length: 12; V: TRBV6-5
CDR3: CASSAGLGAGQPQHF; J: TRBJ1-5; length: 15; V: TRBV2
CDR3: CASSLASGHNEQFF; J: TRBJ2-1; length: 14; V: TRBV5-6
CDR3: CASSPHSLTGEANTGELFF; J: TRBJ2-2; length: 19; V: TRBV18
CDR3: CASSLEPGGNEKLFF; J: TRBJ1-4; length: 15; V: TRBV7-9
CDR3: CASYGGLAGFETQYF; J: TRBJ2-5; length: 15; V: TRBV5-4
CDR3: CASSLAGIGAYEQYF; J: TRBJ2-7; length: 15; V: TRBV5-4
CDR3: CASSDWGGLETQYF; J: TRBJ2-5; length: 14; V: TRBV6-4
CDR3: CASTGRENTGELFF; J: TRBJ2-2; length: 14; V: TRBV2
CDR3: CASSYSRVTRQHF; J: TRBJ1-5; length: 13; V: TRBV6-5
CDR3: CASSYSQGTQYF; J: TRBJ2-5; length: 12; V: TRBV7-2
CDR3: CASSSGTGSYEQYF; J: TRBJ2-7; length: 14; V: TRBV5-1
CDR3: CSVERGANEQYF; J: -; length: 12; V: TRBV29-1
CDR3: CASSYLDNSYEQYF; J: TRBJ2-7; length: 14; V: TRBV6-5
CDR3: CASSPRTGGLYEQYF; J: TRBJ2-7; length: 15; V: TRBV5-1
CDR3: CASSVRSGTSGTGELFF; J: TRBJ2-2; length: 17; V: TRBV9
CDR3: CASSRDTNSGNTIYF; J: TRBJ1-3; length: 15; V: TRBV7-2
CDR3: CASSWGGQGALETQYF; J: TRBJ2-5; length: 16; V: TRBV5-8
CDR3: CSVGGQSSSYEQYF; J: TRBJ2-7; length: 14; V: TRBV29-1
CDR3: CASSYRPDRGKGPQHF; J: TRBJ1-5; length: 16; V: TRBV6-6
CDR3: CASSFRGQGAATEAFF; J: TRBJ1-1; length: 16; V: TRBV13